These T cell receptor beta chains were read from a single sample in a study of T cells expressing NK-cell markers. TCRdb re-analyzed the 5' RACE reads; it lists each CDR3 protein once, without DNA. This sample's table reports about 160,000 distinct CDR3 sequences. Material: blood T cells: a sorted CD56 or NKG2C T cell subset, CD4+ or CD8+ T cells, or bulk PBMC T cells (not recorded which). The receptors originated from a woman aged 18 to 75 in good health. Both conserved end residues are part of each CDR3.

TRBJ2-7,TRBV9,17,CASSDHRTSGVYYEQYF
TRBJ2-3,TRBV20-1,13,CSLAGGGRNTQYF
TRBJ2-3,TRBV7-2,16,CASSLLFGGATDTQYF
TRBJ1-5,TRBV4-2,15,CASSQGRQGDQPQHF
TRBJ2-3,TRBV7-2,16,CASSLLGGTSTDTQYF
TRBJ1-1,TRBV12-3/TRBV12-4,16,CASSYTPGQGNTEAFF
TRBJ2-7,TRBV2,13,CASTLDREYEQYF
TRBJ2-3,TRBV7-9,16,CASSTPSGGAEDTQYF
TRBJ1-5,TRBV12-3/TRBV12-4,16,CASSPGLGGLHQPQHF
TRBJ2-4,TRBV24-1,11,CATSDGNIQYF
TRBJ2-2,TRBV11-1,19,CASSLEGGTSGRYPGELFF
TRBJ1-4,TRBV3-1,15,CASSQVLGGGEKLFF